Detailed here is one T cell receptor (beta chain). Measured with immunoSEQ multiplex PCR; TCRdb has only the in-frame clones, and not every one. The sample shows approximately 670,000 clones, around 90% of them seen only once. These data are taken from a study of blood T cell repertoires in COVID-19. Germline CDR1 SGDLS, CDR2 YYNGEE. This CDR3 spans 15 amino acids. The V and J ends lost 2 bases and 5 bases respectively, with 16 bases between them. Material for sequencing was peripheral blood. The chain joins TRBV9 to TRBJ2-5; D may be TRBD1 (6 bases). This TCR came from a woman younger than 30 with acute or convalescent COVID-19. CDR3: CASSVNGGQKETQYF. As DNA, the CDR3 is TGTGCCAGCAGCGTCAATGGGGGCCAGAAGGAGACCCAGTACTTC.